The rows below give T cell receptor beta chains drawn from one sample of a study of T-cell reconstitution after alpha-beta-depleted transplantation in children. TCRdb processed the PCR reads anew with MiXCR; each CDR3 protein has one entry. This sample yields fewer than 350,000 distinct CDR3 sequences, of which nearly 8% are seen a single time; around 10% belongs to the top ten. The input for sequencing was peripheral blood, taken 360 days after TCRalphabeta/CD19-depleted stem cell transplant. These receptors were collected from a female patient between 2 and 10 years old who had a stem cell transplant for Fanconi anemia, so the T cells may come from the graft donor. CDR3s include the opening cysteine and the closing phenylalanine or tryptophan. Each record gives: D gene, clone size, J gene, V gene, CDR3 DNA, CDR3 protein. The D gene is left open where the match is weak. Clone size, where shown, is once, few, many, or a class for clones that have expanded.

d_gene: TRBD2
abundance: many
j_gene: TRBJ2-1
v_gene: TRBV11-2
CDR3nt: TGTGCCAGCAGCTTAACTAGCGGGGGGGACAATGAGCAGTTCTTC
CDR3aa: CASSLTSGGDNEQFF

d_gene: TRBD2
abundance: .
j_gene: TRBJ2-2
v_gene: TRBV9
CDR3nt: TGTGCCAGCAGCGTAGCACTAGCGGGGGGAACCGGGGAGCTGTTTTTT
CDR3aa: CASSVALAGGTGELFF

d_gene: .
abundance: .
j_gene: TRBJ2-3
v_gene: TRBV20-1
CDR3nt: TGCAGTGCTAGAGGGGGGATTGGCGGGGGCACAGATACGCTGTATTTT
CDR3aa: CSARGGIGGGTDTLYF

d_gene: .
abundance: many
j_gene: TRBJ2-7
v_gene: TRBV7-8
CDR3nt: TGTGCCAGCAGCTTAGCCTTTCGCGAGCAGTACTTC
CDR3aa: CASSLAFREQYF

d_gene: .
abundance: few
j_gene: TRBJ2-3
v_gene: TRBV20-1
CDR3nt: TGCAGTGCTAGAGGGGGGGCAGGACGCACAGATACGCAGTATTTT
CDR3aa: CSARGGAGRTDTQYF

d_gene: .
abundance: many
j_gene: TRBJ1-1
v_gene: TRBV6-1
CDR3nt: TGTGCCAGCAGTAGGGACGCGAACACTGAAGCTTTCTTT
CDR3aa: CASSRDANTEAFF

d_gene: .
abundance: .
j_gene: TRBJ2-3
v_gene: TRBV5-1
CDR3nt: TGCGCCAGCAGCTTAGACAGAAGGGACACAGATACGCAGTATTTT
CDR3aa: CASSLDRRDTDTQYF

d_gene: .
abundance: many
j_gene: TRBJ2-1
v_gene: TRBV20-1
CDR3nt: TGCAGTGCTAGAGTTCCTAGCCCTCGCCCATTTAGCGATGAGCAGTTCTTC
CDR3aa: CSARVPSPRPFSDEQFF

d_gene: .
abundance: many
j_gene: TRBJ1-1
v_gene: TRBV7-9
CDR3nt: TGTGCCAGCAGCCCCCTCGAAGGCCTAAACACTGAAGCTTTCTTT
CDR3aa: CASSPLEGLNTEAFF

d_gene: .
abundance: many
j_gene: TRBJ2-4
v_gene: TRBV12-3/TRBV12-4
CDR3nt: TGTGCCAGCAGTCCCCAGCCCGGTGACATTCAGTACTTC
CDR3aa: CASSPQPGDIQYF

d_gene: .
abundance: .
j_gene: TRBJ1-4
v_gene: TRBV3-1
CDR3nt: TGTGCCACCAGCCAAGAAACATGGGGGAATGAAAAACTGTTTTTT
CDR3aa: CATSQETWGNEKLFF

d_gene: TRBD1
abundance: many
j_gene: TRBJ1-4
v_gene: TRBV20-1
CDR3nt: TGCAGTGCTAGGGGGACAGGTGGAGCAACTAATGAAAAACTGTTTTTT
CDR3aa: CSARGTGGATNEKLFF

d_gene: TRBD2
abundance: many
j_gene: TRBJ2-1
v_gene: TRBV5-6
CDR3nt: TGTGCCAGCAGACGTTTGCTAGCGGGGTACAATGAGCAGTTCTTC
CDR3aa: CASRRLLAGYNEQFF

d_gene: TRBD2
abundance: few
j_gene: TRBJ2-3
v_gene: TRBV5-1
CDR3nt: TGCGCCAGCAGCTTGGGTGAGCGGGGAGATAGCACAGATACGCAGTATTTT
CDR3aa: CASSLGERGDSTDTQYF

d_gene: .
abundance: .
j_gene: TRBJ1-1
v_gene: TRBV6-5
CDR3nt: TGTGCCAGCAGTTACCAGGGGCCCTATTATGAGGTTACTGAAGCTTTCTTT
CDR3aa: CASSYQGPYYEVTEAFF

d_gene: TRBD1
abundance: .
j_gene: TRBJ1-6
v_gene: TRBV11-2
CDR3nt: TGTGCCAGCAGCTCCCGTACAGGGGGCGGTTCACCCCTCCACTTT
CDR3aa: CASSSRTGGGSPLHF

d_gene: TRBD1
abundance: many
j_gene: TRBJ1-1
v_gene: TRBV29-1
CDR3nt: TGCAGCGTCCTGACAGGGGTGCCTTTCTTT
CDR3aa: CSVLTGVPFF

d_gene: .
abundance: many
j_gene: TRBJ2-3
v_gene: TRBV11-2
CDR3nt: TGTGCCAGCAGCTTTAGTACTTGGACAGATACGCAGTATTTT
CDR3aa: CASSFSTWTDTQYF

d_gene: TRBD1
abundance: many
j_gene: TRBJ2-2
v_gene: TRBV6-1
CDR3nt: TGTGCCAGCAGCGAACAGGGGGCTGACACCGGGGAGCTGTTTTTT
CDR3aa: CASSEQGADTGELFF

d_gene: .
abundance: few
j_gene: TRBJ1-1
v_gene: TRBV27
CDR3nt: TGTGCCAGCAGAACCCTCGTCCGCCCGGGTAGAGCTTTCTTT
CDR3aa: CASRTLVRPGRAFF

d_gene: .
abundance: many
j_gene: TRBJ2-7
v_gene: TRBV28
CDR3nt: TGTGCCAGCAGTTTATCGGGTACAGGTTACTCCTACGAGCAGTACTTC
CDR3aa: CASSLSGTGYSYEQYF

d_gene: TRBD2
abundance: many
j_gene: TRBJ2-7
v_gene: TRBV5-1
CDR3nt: TGCGCCAGCAGCTTATGGGGACTAGCGGGAGGGACCTACGAGCAGTACTTC
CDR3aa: CASSLWGLAGGTYEQYF

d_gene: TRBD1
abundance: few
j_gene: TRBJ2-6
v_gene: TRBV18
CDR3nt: TGTGCCAGCTCATTCCGGACAGGGGAAGCTGGGGCCAACGTCCTGACTTTC
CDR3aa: CASSFRTGEAGANVLTF

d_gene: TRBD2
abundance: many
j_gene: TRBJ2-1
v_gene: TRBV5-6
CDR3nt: TGTGCCAGCAGCTACGGACTAGCGGGGGGTGAGCAGTTCTTC
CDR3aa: CASSYGLAGGEQFF

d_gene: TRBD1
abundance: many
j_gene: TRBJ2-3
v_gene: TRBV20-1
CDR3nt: TGCAGTGGGGGACAGGGGGCGGTTGGTACGCAGTATTTT
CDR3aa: CSGGQGAVGTQYF

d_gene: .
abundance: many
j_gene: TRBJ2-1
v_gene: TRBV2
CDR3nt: TGTGCCAGCACAAATGGGGTAAATGAGCAGTTCTTC
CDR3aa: CASTNGVNEQFF

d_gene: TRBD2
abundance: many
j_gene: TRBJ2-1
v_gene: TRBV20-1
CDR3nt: TGCAGTGCTAGAAAAGCGGGGGGGCACTACAATGAGCAGTTCTTC
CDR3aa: CSARKAGGHYNEQFF

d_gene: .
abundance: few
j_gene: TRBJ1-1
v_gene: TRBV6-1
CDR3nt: TGTGCCAGCAGTGAAGGATGGGTGTGGGGACTGACTGAAGCTTTCTTT
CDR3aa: CASSEGWVWGLTEAFF

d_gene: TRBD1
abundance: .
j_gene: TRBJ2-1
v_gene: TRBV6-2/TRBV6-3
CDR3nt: TGTGCCAGCAGTTTTCAGACAGGGCACAGGGTCGTGTACAATGAGCAGTTCTTC
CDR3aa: CASSFQTGHRVVYNEQFF

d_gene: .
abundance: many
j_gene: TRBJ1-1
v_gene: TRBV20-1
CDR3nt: TGCAGTGCTACCTTATCGGTAGGGGTCAACACTGAAGCTTTCTTT
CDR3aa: CSATLSVGVNTEAFF

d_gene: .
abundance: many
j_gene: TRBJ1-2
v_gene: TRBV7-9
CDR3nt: TGTGCCAGCAGCTTACAGGGTCCGTCTATGAGCTACACCTTC
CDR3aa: CASSLQGPSMSYTF

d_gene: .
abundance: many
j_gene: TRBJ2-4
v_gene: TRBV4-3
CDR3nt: TGCGCCAGCAGCCAAATCAATGCAGGATCGCTAGCCAAAAACATTCAGTACTTC
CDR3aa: CASSQINAGSLAKNIQYF

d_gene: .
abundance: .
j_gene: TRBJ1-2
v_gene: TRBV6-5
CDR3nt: TGTGCCAGCAGTTACGGGACCCCTTATAACTATGGCTACACCTTC
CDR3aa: CASSYGTPYNYGYTF

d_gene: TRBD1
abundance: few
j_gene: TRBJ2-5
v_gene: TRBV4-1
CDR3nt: TGCGCCAGCAGCCAAGGGACAGGGGGGACGTTTCGCCAAGAGACCCAGTACTTC
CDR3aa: CASSQGTGGTFRQETQYF

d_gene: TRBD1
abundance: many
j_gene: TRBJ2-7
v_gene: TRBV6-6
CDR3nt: TGTGCCAGCAGGAACAGGGGGTCCTACGAGCAGTACTTC
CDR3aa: CASRNRGSYEQYF